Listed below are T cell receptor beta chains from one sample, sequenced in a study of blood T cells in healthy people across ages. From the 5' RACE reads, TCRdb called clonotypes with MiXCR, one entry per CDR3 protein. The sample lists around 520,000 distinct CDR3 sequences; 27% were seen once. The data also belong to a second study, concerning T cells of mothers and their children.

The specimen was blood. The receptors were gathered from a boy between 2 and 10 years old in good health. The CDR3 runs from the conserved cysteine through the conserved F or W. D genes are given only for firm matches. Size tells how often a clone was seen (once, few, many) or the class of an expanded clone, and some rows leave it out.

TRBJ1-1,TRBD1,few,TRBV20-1,CLAREGTGGTRAEAFF,TGCCTTGCTAGAGAAGGGACAGGGGGGACGAGGGCTGAAGCTTTCTTT
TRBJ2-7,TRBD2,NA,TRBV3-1,CASSQGASGASYEQYF,TGTGCCAGCAGCCAAGGAGCCAGCGGGGCTTCCTACGAGCAGTACTTC
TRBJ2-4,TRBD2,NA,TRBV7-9,CASSPTLAGEGNIQYF,TGTGCCAGCAGCCCGACCCTGGCGGGGGAGGGGAACATTCAGTACTTC
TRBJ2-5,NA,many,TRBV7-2,CASSSLLRETQYF,TGTGCCAGCAGCTCGCTCTTGAGAGAGACCCAGTACTTC
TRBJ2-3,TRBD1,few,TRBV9,CASSVEGTGGEDTQYF,TGTGCCAGCAGCGTAGAAGGGACAGGGGGCGAAGATACGCAGTATTTT
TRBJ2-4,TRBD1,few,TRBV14,CASSYGQARKNIQYF,TGTGCCAGCAGCTACGGACAGGCGCGGAAAAACATTCAGTACTTC
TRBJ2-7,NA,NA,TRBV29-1,CSVPQGAGGNHEQYF,TGCAGCGTTCCCCAAGGGGCAGGAGGAAATCACGAGCAGTACTTC
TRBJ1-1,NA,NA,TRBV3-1,CASRPQRNTEAFF,TGTGCCAGCAGACCACAAAGGAACACTGAAGCTTTCTTT
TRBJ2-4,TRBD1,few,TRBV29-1,CSVEQRTGNIQYF,TGCAGCGTTGAACAAAGGACAGGGAACATTCAGTACTTC
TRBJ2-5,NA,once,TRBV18,CASSPEWAEGQYF,TGTGCCAGCTCACCAGAGTGGGCCGAGGGCCAGTACTTC
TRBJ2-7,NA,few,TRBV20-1,CSASRVGLGTYEQYF,TGCAGTGCTAGCCGGGTGGGATTGGGAACCTACGAGCAGTACTTC
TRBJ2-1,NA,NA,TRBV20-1,CSAPGDPSYNEQFF,TGCAGTGCCCCAGGGGACCCCTCCTACAATGAGCAGTTCTTC
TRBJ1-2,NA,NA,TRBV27,CASRPQGINYGYTF,TGTGCCAGCAGACCCCAGGGGATCAACTATGGCTACACCTTC
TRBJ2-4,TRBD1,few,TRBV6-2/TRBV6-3,CASSYPDRGNIQYF,TGTGCCAGCAGTTACCCGGACAGGGGAAACATTCAGTACTTC
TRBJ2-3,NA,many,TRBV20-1,CSADGPSTDTQYF,TGCAGTGCTGACGGACCTAGCACAGATACGCAGTATTTT
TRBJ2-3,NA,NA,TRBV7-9,CASSPRGFGRTDTQYF,TGTGCCAGCAGCCCCCGCGGGTTTGGCCGCACAGATACGCAGTATTTT
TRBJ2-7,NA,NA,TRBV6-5,CASSPRDRNREYF,TGTGCCAGCAGTCCCAGGGACCGCAACAGGGAGTACTTC
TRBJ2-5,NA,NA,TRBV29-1,CSVNRKETQYF,TGCAGCGTGAACCGAAAAGAGACCCAGTACTTC